This T cell receptor (beta chain) appears in the sequencing data of a study of T cells after yellow fever vaccination. General observations from the study: Only a minor proportion of clonotypes was detected across both CD4 and CD8 compartments. Reappearing after the booster were most of the clones from primary vaccination (about 96% CD4, 75% to 90% CD8).

Trimming took 5 bases from V and 7 from J, leaving 21 bases between them. The CDR3 is made up of 14 amino acids. The germline V gene has CDR1 DFQATT and CDR2 SNEGSKA (reference sequence). This clonotype was recorded at least ten times. The antigen is undetermined. A 5'RACE template-switching step, the method used to make TCR cDNA, added a universal primer site and UMIs. From the 5' RACE reads, TCRdb called clonotypes with MiXCR, one entry per CDR3 protein. Here the sample spans 95,000 to 150,000 distinct CDR3 sequences, more than 6% being singletons. The sample consisted of CD4+ T cells sorted from PBMCs, taken approximately 11 days after the first yellow fever vaccination. The source is a man between 18 and 35 years old who received the YFV17D yellow fever vaccine. The chain combines TRBV20-1 with TRBJ2-7; D is possibly TRBD2 (5 bases). The CDR3 bases are TGCAGTGCTGGCCGAGGGATGAGGGCTCGGGAGCAGTACTTC. It codes for CSAGRGMRAREQYF.